The 26 T cell receptor beta chains given below trace back to one sample, sequenced in a study of T cell responses to AZD1222 COVID-19 vaccine. The method was immunoSEQ multiplex PCR; TCRdb's version includes in-frame clones alone and lacks a portion of them. The repertoire holds roughly 120,000 clones, with around nine tenths as singletons. Source: peripheral blood, taken 28 days after the second AZD1222 dose. These receptors all come from an adult who received the AZD1222 COVID-19 vaccine.

The V gene is TRBV19, the J gene TRBJ2-2; TRBD1 is a possible D gene (5 bases). Per germline, CDR1 LNHDA and CDR2 SQIVND (reference sequence). CDR3 length: 15 amino acids. V was pared by 8 bases and J by 6 bases, with 19 bases between. The CDR3: CASRSPSSGPGELFF. The CDR3 DNA follows: TGTGCCAGTCGTTCCCCCTCGTCAGGGCCCGGGGAGCTGTTTTTT.

The chain joins TRBV7-9 to TRBJ2-5, with D perhaps assigned TRBD1 or TRBD2 (5 bases each). V was clipped by 5 bases and J by 10 bases, with 14 bases between them. The CDR3 totals 12 residues. The germline CDR1 and CDR2 sequences are SEHNR and FQNEAQ (reference sequence). The CDR3 reads CASSDDSGGQYF. CDR3 bases: TGTGCCAGCAGCGACGACAGCGGAGGCCAGTACTTC.

The rearrangement links TRBV7-2 to TRBJ2-3, with unresolved D. This CDR3 region has 13 residues. Trimming removed 2 bases at V and 6 bases at J, with 9 bases between. The V gene's germline CDR1 is SGHTA and CDR2 FQGNSA. In DNA, the CDR3 is TGTGCCAGCAGCTTAAGAGGTCGGGATACGCAGTATTTT. Protein product: CASSLRGRDTQYF.

The V gene is TRBV5-6, the J gene TRBJ1-2; D is unclear. Germline V lookup: CDR1 SGHDT, CDR2 YYEEEE. The CDR3 covers 13 residues. V lost 0 bases and J 2 bases, leaving 5 bases between the germline ends. CDR3 DNA sequence: TGTGCCAGCAGCTTGGAACAGAACTATGGCTACACCTTC. This sequence encodes CASSLEQNYGYTF. The full variable domain, rest sourced from reference TRBV5-6 and TRBJ1-2, is DAGVTQSPTHLIKTRGQQVTLRCSPKSGHDTVSWYQQALGQGPQFIFQYYEEEERQRGNFPDRFSGHQFPNYSSELNVNALLLGDSALYLCASSLEQNYGYTFGSGTRLTVV.

This clone was observed a single time. V is TRBV27 and J is TRBJ1-2; 9 nucleotides line up with TRBD1. Germline V gene lookup returns CDR1 MNHEY and CDR2 SMNVEV (reference sequence). With V trimmed by 5 bases and J by 3 bases, 7 bases remained unmatched. The CDR3 consists of 15 residues. CDR3 loop: CASSKTGGADYGYTF. Here the CDR3 DNA reads TGTGCCAGCAGTAAAACAGGGGGCGCTGACTATGGCTACACCTTC.

The chain is built from TRBV19 and TRBJ2-3; TRBD2 might be the D (6 bases). The CDR3 runs to 18 residues. The V gene's germline CDR1 is LNHDA and CDR2 SQIVND (reference sequence). Trimming removed 3 bases at V and 3 bases at J, with 22 bases between. The CDR3 protein is CASSMGVVLRDSTDTQYF. CDR3 coding DNA: TGTGCCAGTAGTATGGGTGTCGTCCTGCGGGACTCTACAGATACGCAGTATTTT.

The genes are TRBV5-1 and TRBJ2-2; D uncertain. V was clipped by 5 bases and J by 1 base, with 21 bases between them. The CDR3 length is 18 residues. CDR1 and CDR2 (germline): SGHRS, YFSETQ. The CDR3 nucleotides are TGCGCCAGCAGAGAAGGGTTCAGCCTCAAGTGGAACACCGGGGAGCTGTTTTTT. As protein: CASREGFSLKWNTGELFF.

The chain links TRBV27 to TRBJ1-1; D unclear. Trimming took 5 bases from V and 0 from J, leaving 10 bases between them. Germline CDR1 MNHEY, CDR2 SMNVEV (reference sequence). The CDR3 consists of 14 residues. DNA of the CDR3: TGTGCCAGCAGTCCCGGACGTCTGAACACTGAAGCTTTCTTT. Amino acid sequence: CASSPGRLNTEAFF.

The chain combines TRBV18 with TRBJ1-1; no firm D call. Germline CDR1 KGHSH, CDR2 LQKENI. The CDR3 is made up of 14 amino acids. Trimming stripped 4 bases from V and 5 bases from J, with 14 bases between. This CDR3 reads CASSRSADNTEAFF. In DNA form, the CDR3 reads TGTGCCAGCTCACGCTCGGCGGATAATACTGAAGCTTTCTTT.

The chain uses TRBV27 and TRBJ2-7; D perhaps matches TRBD2 (6 bases). Between the trimmed V and J ends, which lost 7 bases and 3 bases, there was a span of 16 bases. The germline CDR1 and CDR2 sequences are MNHEY and SMNVEV (reference sequence). The CDR3 spans 14 residues. In DNA form, the CDR3 reads TGTGCCAGCATCTCCGCGGGACGGGACTACGAGCAGTACTTC. It encodes CASISAGRDYEQYF.

This clone turned up a few times. The V gene is TRBV7-9, the J gene TRBJ2-2, with 7 bases lining up with TRBD1. The J segment lost 6 bases and the V segment lost 6 bases, leaving 10 bases of the junction unmatched. CDR3 length: 15 amino acids. Germline-derived CDR1 and CDR2 are SEHNR and FQNEAQ (reference sequence). This chain's CDR3 is CASRVTGVGSGELFF. CDR3 DNA sequence: TGTGCCAGCAGGGTCACAGGGGTTGGGTCCGGGGAGCTGTTTTTT.

This clone has only one observation. The genes are TRBV7-8 and TRBJ1-2; D uncertain. The CDR3 length is 15 residues. Germline CDR1 SGHVS, CDR2 FQNEAQ. The germline V and J ends were trimmed by 4 bases and 4 bases, with 16 bases remaining between them. CDR3 nucleotide sequence: TGTGCCAGCAGCTGGGAGAGGGATCACAGCTATGGCTACACCTTC. Translating it yields CASSWERDHSYGYTF.

The genes are TRBV28 and TRBJ2-7, with D maybe TRBD2 (5 bases). Trimming removed 6 bases from V and 4 bases from J, with 10 bases in between. In germline, CDR1 is MDHEN, CDR2 SYDVKM. This CDR3 contains 12 residues. The CDR3 spells CASRPDLYEQYF. The CDR3 nucleotides are TGTGCCAGCAGACCGGACTTATACGAGCAGTACTTC.

The chain recombines TRBV24-1 with TRBJ2-1, with 11 bases aligning to TRBD2. The CDR3 totals 16 residues. CDR1 is KGHDR and CDR2 is SFDVKD in the germline V gene. The junction had 10 bases not matched to a gene; V was cut back by 7 bases and J by 6 bases. As DNA, the CDR3 is TGTGCCACCAGCGATATACTAGCGGGAGTCCCCAATGAGCAGTTCTTC. This codes for CATSDILAGVPNEQFF.

The table lists this clone with a count of one. The chain employs TRBV6-2 or TRBV6-3 and TRBJ1-2, with 7 bases matching TRBD1. Germline CDR1 is MNHEY and CDR2 is SVGEGT. With V trimmed by 2 bases and J by 0 bases, 6 bases remained unmatched. The CDR3 is made up of 16 amino acids. The CDR3 DNA follows: TGTGCCAGCAGTTACGCGGACAGGATCCCTAACTATGGCTACACCTTC. It specifies CASSYADRIPNYGYTF.

The chain couples TRBV30 to TRBJ1-2, with D hard to call. Germline lookup yields CDR1 GTSNPN and CDR2 SVGIG (reference sequence). Trimming stripped 0 bases from V and 4 bases from J, with 9 bases between. The length of the CDR3 is 13 residues. The CDR3 protein is CAWSVEGTYGYTF. DNA of the CDR3: TGTGCCTGGAGTGTCGAGGGCACCTATGGCTACACCTTC.

This clone was found once. The chain carries TRBV7-3 and TRBJ2-6; 9 bases fit TRBD2. Germline trimming cut 2 bases from V and 0 bases from J; bases unmatched to any gene: 2. This CDR3 contains 17 residues. CDR1 is SGHTA, CDR2 FQGTGA, per germline. The CDR3 region is CASSLAGGHSGANVLTF. Written as DNA, the CDR3 is TGTGCCAGCAGCTTAGCGGGAGGGCACTCTGGGGCCAACGTCCTGACTTTC. The variable domain in full, completed from reference TRBV7-3 and TRBJ2-6, reads GAGVSQTPSNKVTEKGKYVELRCDPISGHTALYWYRQSLGQGPEFLIYFQGTGAADDSGLPNDRFFAVRPEGSVSTLKIQRTERGDSAVYLCASSLAGGHSGANVLTFGAGSRLTVL.

The V and J genes are TRBV19 and TRBJ1-3; D is unclear. The ends were cut back, 5 bases at V and 3 bases at J, with 14 bases in the middle. The CDR3 extends over 15 amino acids. Germline V gene data show CDR1 as LNHDA and CDR2 as SQIVND (reference sequence). The CDR3 region is CASSPEGGIGNTIYF. The CDR3 DNA reads TGTGCCAGTAGTCCAGAAGGAGGCATTGGAAACACCATATATTTT.

The genes are TRBV27 and TRBJ1-1; D gene uncertain. Germline CDR1 reads MNHEY; CDR2 reads SMNVEV (reference sequence). V lost 7 bases to trimming and J lost 5 bases, with 8 bases between them. The CDR3 contains 11 residues. The CDR3 DNA sequence: TGTGCCAGCACCAGCTATACTGAAGCTTTCTTT. Translation gives CASTSYTEAFF.

The V and J genes are TRBV7-8 and TRBJ1-3; TRBD1 matches 8 bases. The germline CDR1 and CDR2 sequences are SGHVS and FQNEAQ. The CDR3 consists of 20 residues. V trimming: 5 bases; J trimming: 0 bases; junction bases outside the gene matches: 18. In nucleotides, the CDR3 is TGTGCCAGCAGCCCTCAGGACAGGGAGACATTCTTCCCCTCTGGAAACACCATATATTTT. Amino acid sequence: CASSPQDRETFFPSGNTIYF.

This clone was counted once. This chain links TRBV30 with TRBJ2-5, with 12 bases that match TRBD2. CDR1 GTSNPN and CDR2 SVGIG come from the germline V gene (reference sequence). With 2 bases clipped from V and 2 bases from J, the junction kept 3 bases outside the gene matches. This CDR3 region has 15 residues. DNA of the CDR3: TGTGCCTGGAGTCCCGGGACTAGCGGGCAAGAGACCCAGTACTTC. Translating it yields CAWSPGTSGQETQYF. Full variable domain (rest looked up from reference TRBV30 and TRBJ2-5): SQTIHQWPATLVQPVGSPLSLECTVEGTSNPNLYWYRQAAGRGLQLLFYSVGIGQISSEVPQNLSASRPQDRQFILSSKKLLLSDSGFYLCAWSPGTSGQETQYFGPGTRLLVL.

V usage is TRBV29-1 and J usage is TRBJ1-1, with 7 bases fitting TRBD1. J gave up 1 base and V 5 bases, and 4 bases lay outside the gene matches. CDR3 length equals 13 residues. Looked up from germline, CDR1 is SQVTM and CDR2 is ANQGSEA. The CDR3 protein is CSVTRQGNTEAFF. CDR3 DNA: TGCAGCGTTACGCGACAGGGGAACACTGAAGCTTTCTTT.

CDR3 nucleotide sequence: TGTGCCAGCAGTAGACAGGGGTTAGGCGCAACTAATGAAAAACTGTTTTTT. It encodes CASSRQGLGATNEKLFF. The chain employs TRBV27 and TRBJ1-4, with 8 positions matching TRBD1. CDR1 and CDR2 from the germline V gene are MNHEY and SMNVEV (reference sequence). Trimming cost V 5 bases and J 0 bases; bases outside gene matches: 8. The CDR3 has 17 amino acids.

The V gene is TRBV25-1, the J gene TRBJ1-6; a possible D gene is TRBD1 (5 bases). CDR1 and CDR2 (germline): MGHDK, SYGVNS. The CDR3 runs to 13 residues. V lost 7 bases, J lost 10 bases, and 14 bases lay in between. The CDR3 reads CASTGPRDSPLHF. In DNA, the CDR3 is TGTGCCAGCACCGGCCCCAGGGACTCACCCCTCCACTTT.

The gene calls are TRBV6-5 and TRBJ1-2; 8 positions agree with TRBD1. The length of the CDR3 is 15 residues. V was pared by 5 bases and J by 6 bases, with 11 bases of the junction left unmatched. Per germline, CDR1 MNHEY and CDR2 SVGAGI. For the CDR3, the DNA is TGTGCCAGCAGTCAAACGACAGGGGTTAAAGATGGCTACACCTTC. Translating gives CASSQTTGVKDGYTF.

A word on this clone: The identical CDR3 is also encoded by other nucleotide sequences in the sample. This rearrangement joins TRBV4-2 to TRBJ2-5; D unclear. Germline V gene lookup returns CDR1 LGHNA and CDR2 YNFKEQ. The CDR3 has 13 amino acids. The V gene lost 0 bases and the J gene lost 2 bases, with 4 bases spanning the gap. The CDR3 nucleotides are TGTGCCAGCAGCCAAGATAGTCAAGAGACCCAGTACTTC. It is translated as CASSQDSQETQYF.